This T cell receptor (beta chain) stems from a study of T cell repertoires in cytomegalovirus infection. Turning to the study itself: From public TCR beta signatures came an indication of both CMV infection and matching HLA type.

General study points: In two of eight donors, the top clonotype was HLA-C-restricted CMV-specific.

Using its own MiXCR run on the reads, TCRdb lists one record per CDR3 protein. This sample has 95,000 to 120,000 distinct CDR3 sequences, with around 30% found just once. This CDR3 region has 14 residues. V lost 0 bases and J 0 bases, leaving 5 bases between the germline ends. Germline V lookup: CDR1 MNHEY, CDR2 SVGEGT. This clonotype occurred a few times. Its antigen is unknown. This clonotype originated in a human donor in good health (CMV status not recorded). Some clones in this sample may be carry-over from other donors' samples. The V call is TRBV6-2 or TRBV6-3, the J call TRBJ1-1; the D is unclear. The sample in question was CD8+ T cells from cultured PBMCs, obtained from culture after CMV antigen stimulation. CDR3 amino acids: CASSYSGLNTEAFF. The DNA for the CDR3 is TGTGCCAGCAGTTACTCTGGCCTGAACACTGAAGCTTTCTTT.